Each of the 30 T cell receptor beta chains below was sequenced from the same sample in a study of Graves' ophthalmopathy and Graves' hyperthyroidism. TCR beta CDR3 regions were amplified from RNA transcripts. An initial RT-PCR round employing HTBI primers preceded a second-round multiplex PCR. TCRdb re-called the multiplex PCR reads with MiXCR, one entry per CDR3 protein. The sample lists roughly 300,000 distinct CDR3 sequences; 17% were seen once. Sequenced input: peripheral blood. These receptors were taken from an adult man with Graves' ophthalmopathy.

This clonotype was seen many times. The chain combines TRBV24-1 with TRBJ2-5; 8 nucleotides match TRBD1. The CDR3 consists of 15 residues. The J segment lost 4 bases and the V segment lost 3 bases, leaving 6 bases of the junction unmatched. Germline V gene sequence: CDR1 KGHDR, CDR2 SFDVKD. CDR3 residues: CATSDLGTGGETQYF. CDR3 sequence (DNA): TGTGCCACCAGTGATCTCGGGACAGGTGGAGAGACCCAGTACTTC.

This clonotype was recorded at least ten times. This chain connects TRBV6-1 to TRBJ1-5; 9 nucleotides match TRBD1. Trimming cost V 5 bases and J 10 bases; bases outside gene matches: 15. Germline CDR1 MNHNS, CDR2 SASEGT. This CDR3 is built from 16 residues. CDR3 bases: TGTGCCAGCAGTCCCGGGACAGGGTCCCCGTTAAGACCCCAGCATTTT. Residues: CASSPGTGSPLRPQHF.

The sample holds many counts of this clonotype. V gene TRBV29-1 combines with J gene TRBJ1-1; D unclear. V lost 1 base to trimming and J lost 5 bases, with 8 bases between them. This CDR3 has 12 amino acids. Germline V gene sequence: CDR1 SQVTM, CDR2 ANQGSEA. This CDR3 reads CSVEGRQTEAFF. As DNA, the CDR3 is TGCAGCGTTGAAGGCCGGCAGACTGAAGCTTTCTTT.

This clonotype occurred many times. The chain combines TRBV4-2 with TRBJ1-1, with TRBD1 matching 7 bases. Trimming at V came to 1 base and at J to 11 bases, leaving 13 bases not matched to a gene. CDR1 LGHNA and CDR2 YNFKEQ come from the germline V gene. This CDR3 is built from 15 residues. The chain's CDR3 is CASSQGAQGIASAFF. In nucleotides, the CDR3 is TGTGCCAGCAGCCAAGGAGCACAGGGGATAGCGTCTGCTTTCTTT.

This clonotype was seen ten or more times. This chain uses TRBV6-1 with TRBJ2-5, with 12 bases aligning to TRBD2. CDR1 MNHNS and CDR2 SASEGT come from the germline V gene. The trim removed 1 base at V and 5 bases at J, leaving 11 bases unmatched. The CDR3 spans 18 residues. CDR3 sequence: CASSEGLAGGPEGETQYF. The CDR3 region has the DNA TGTGCCAGCAGTGAAGGGCTAGCGGGGGGGCCGGAGGGCGAGACCCAGTACTTC.

This clonotype was seen only a few times. The J gene is TRBJ2-1, the V gene TRBV11-2; unclear D gene. Germline CDR1 and CDR2: SGHAT and FQNNGV. The CDR3 extends over 14 amino acids. V dropped 4 bases and J dropped 4 bases, with 11 bases sitting between them. The CDR3 loop reads CASSSDVVYNEQFF. The CDR3 bases are TGTGCCAGCAGCTCCGATGTAGTATACAATGAGCAGTTCTTC.

The chain recombines TRBV20-1 with TRBJ1-1, with D unclear. This CDR3 is built from 12 residues. Germline V gene data show CDR1 as DFQATT and CDR2 as SNEGSKA (reference sequence). V lost 6 bases and J lost 0, with 8 bases in between. The CDR3 loop is CSASGMNTEAFF. DNA of the CDR3: TGCAGTGCCAGTGGGATGAACACTGAAGCTTTCTTT.

There are many counts of this clonotype. This chain links TRBV5-1 with TRBJ2-5, with a tentative D call TRBD2 (5 bases). Germline-derived CDR1 and CDR2 are SGHRS and YFSETQ. This CDR3 comprises 15 residues. V gave up 4 bases and J gave up 4 bases, with 17 bases separating them. The chain's CDR3 is CASSLDLGRAETQYF. CDR3 in DNA: TGCGCCAGCAGCCTGGATTTGGGGAGAGCAGAGACCCAGTACTTC.

In its sample, this clonotype was seen many times. The CDR3 nucleotides read TGTGCCAGCAGTTACTTAGACAGGGTCAGCAATCAGCCCCAGCATTTT. This codes for CASSYLDRVSNQPQHF. The V and J genes are TRBV6-5 and TRBJ1-5; TRBD1 matches 7 bases. CDR3 size: 16 residues. After removal of 1 base from V and 1 base from J, the junction contained 4 bases not matched to a gene. Germline CDR1 reads MNHEY; CDR2 reads SVGAGI.

This clonotype was picked up many times. The rearrangement links TRBV4-1 to TRBJ2-7; D is perhaps TRBD1 (6 bases). V was clipped by 0 bases and J by 1 base, with 13 bases between them. This CDR3 region has 16 residues. Germline V gene data show CDR1 as MGHRA and CDR2 as YSYEKL. CDR3 region: CASSQDPGAGSYEQYF. The CDR3 DNA sequence: TGCGCCAGCAGCCAAGACCCAGGGGCCGGTTCCTACGAGCAGTACTTC.

The rearrangement joins TRBV4-1 to TRBJ2-7; 8 positions match TRBD2. CDR1 is MGHRA, CDR2 YSYEKL, per germline. CDR3 size: 17 residues. V gave up 4 bases and J gave up 2 bases; unmatched junction bases: 13. The DNA for the CDR3 is TGCGCCAGCAGCCGGTACGGCAATAGCGGGAATACCTACGAGCAGTACTTC. Translating gives CASSRYGNSGNTYEQYF.

In its sample, this clonotype was seen many times. This sequence joins TRBV2 and TRBJ1-2, with 7 bases fitting TRBD1. This CDR3 has 16 residues. In germline, CDR1 is SNHLY, CDR2 FYNNEI. Losses at the gene ends were 5 bases for V and 0 bases for J; bases not matched to a gene: 9. This CDR3 is CASSQIQGLSNYGYTF. CDR3 coding DNA: TGTGCCAGCAGTCAGATACAGGGGCTTTCTAACTATGGCTACACCTTC.

This rearrangement joins TRBV19 to TRBJ2-2, with 9 bases that match TRBD1. The CDR3 totals 16 residues. Germline CDR1 is LNHDA and CDR2 is SQIVND (reference sequence). The junction had 12 bases not matched to a gene; V was cut back by 8 bases and J by 5 bases. The CDR3 here is CASRTPGTGLTGELFF. CDR3 bases: TGTGCCAGTCGAACCCCCGGGACAGGGTTAACCGGGGAGCTGTTTTTT.

This clonotype was counted at least ten times. This chain connects TRBV30 to TRBJ1-6, with unresolved D. The CDR3 is 15 residues long. Trimming took 3 bases from V and 6 from J, leaving 15 bases between them. Germline CDR1 reads GTSNPN; CDR2 reads SVGIG (reference sequence). CDR3: CAWSRGRSSNSPLHF. The DNA of the CDR3 is TGTGCCTGGAGCCGCGGTAGATCTTCTAATTCACCCCTCCACTTT.

This clonotype was found many times. This rearrangement joins TRBV29-1 to TRBJ1-1; D might be TRBD1 (6 bases). There are 14 residues in the CDR3. Trimming cost V 3 bases and J 5 bases, with 16 bases left between them. Germline V gene data show CDR1 as SQVTM and CDR2 as ANQGSEA. DNA for the CDR3: TGCAGCGTTGAGATGATACGGGGGCGGACTGAAGCTTTCTTT. It yields the protein CSVEMIRGRTEAFF.

This clonotype was observed many times. The V and J genes are TRBV11-2 and TRBJ2-7; D gene unclear. The CDR3 runs 14 residues. Germline assignment: CDR1 SGHAT and CDR2 FQNNGV. Trimming took 2 bases from V and 10 from J, leaving 18 bases between them. In nucleotides, the CDR3 is TGTGCCAGCAGCTTAATTGGGCCTACCTCCACTCAGTACTTC. Translated, it gives CASSLIGPTSTQYF.

This clonotype was detected once. J is TRBJ1-2 and V is TRBV20-1; unclear D gene. CDR1 is DFQATT, CDR2 SNEGSKA, per germline (reference sequence). The CDR3 is 12 residues long. V lost 3 bases to trimming and J lost 4 bases, with 9 bases between them. CDR3 protein: CSARTHSYGYTF. The CDR3 region has the DNA TGCAGTGCTAGGACGCATAGCTATGGCTACACCTTC.

This clonotype was recorded at least ten times. The chain links TRBV28 to TRBJ2-7, with 10 bases matching TRBD2. This CDR3 spans 16 amino acids. V lost 3 bases and J lost 2; bases outside the gene matches: 7. Germline V gene lookup returns CDR1 MDHEN and CDR2 SYDVKM. The CDR3 DNA reads TGTGCCAGCAGTTTTTCCCCTAGCGGGGGAACCTACGAGCAGTACTTC. It is translated as CASSFSPSGGTYEQYF.

The chain joins TRBV9 to TRBJ1-6; tentative D call: TRBD1 (6 bases). Germline V gene sequence: CDR1 SGDLS, CDR2 YYNGEE. V lost 0 bases and J 6 bases, leaving 10 bases between the germline ends. This CDR3 has 15 residues. CDR3 bases: TGTGCCAGCAGCGTAGCCCCAGGGGTTAATTCACCCCTCCACTTT. This sequence encodes CASSVAPGVNSPLHF.

Ten or more counts support this clonotype. The chain recombines TRBV5-5 with TRBJ1-2; TRBD1 agrees at 10 bases. Trimming cost V 1 base and J 4 bases; bases outside gene matches: 7. The CDR3 is made up of 16 amino acids. The germline V gene has CDR1 SGHKS and CDR2 YYEKEE (reference sequence). CDR3 DNA sequence: TGTGCCAGCAGCTTGACCGGGACAGGGGCATCCTATGGCTACACCTTC. Its protein product is CASSLTGTGASYGYTF.

As concerns this clonotype: A single base separates this from a much larger clone, so it may be a read error. The chain recombines TRBV4-2 with TRBJ1-5; D is unclear. V was shortened by 0 bases and J by 6 bases, with 6 bases between the two germline ends. The CDR3 loop spans 13 amino acids. CDR1 is LGHNA, CDR2 YNFKEQ, per germline. In DNA form, the CDR3 reads TGTGCCAGCAGCCAAGACGAGGTTCAGCCCCAGCATTTT. Translation: CASSQDEVQPQHF.

This clonotype was picked up many times. The chain couples TRBV4-1 to TRBJ1-1; 9 bases map to TRBD1. Losses at the gene ends were 3 bases for V and 2 bases for J; bases not matched to a gene: 10. The CDR3 consists of 17 residues. Germline loops: CDR1 MGHRA, CDR2 YSYEKL. CDR3 region: CASSHLLNRGLNTEAFF. The CDR3, as DNA: TGCGCCAGCAGCCATCTCCTCAACAGGGGGCTTAACACTGAAGCTTTCTTT.

Note on this clonotype: The germline gene is not matched at one end of the junction; a read error may be the cause. The DNA for the CDR3 is TGTGCCAGCAGTTTCTCGACACAGGGGGCTTACAACTTC. Translated, it gives CASSFSTQGAYNF. The gene calls are TRBV6-5 and TRBJ1-2; TRBD1 agrees at 9 bases. CDR1 is MNHEY and CDR2 is SVGAGI in the germline V gene. CDR3 size: 13 residues.

As regards this clonotype: A much larger clone is a single base away; this may be a read error. The chain links TRBV10-3 to TRBJ1-1; D unclear. CDR1 ENHRY and CDR2 SYGVKD come from the germline V gene. CDR3 length equals 15 residues. The CDR3 is CVISERVSLNTEAFF. The CDR3 DNA follows: TGTGTCATCAGTGAAAGGGTGTCGTTGAACACTGAAGCTTTCTTT.

There are many counts of this clonotype. The rearrangement joins TRBV24-1 to TRBJ1-2, with D unresolved. CDR1 is KGHDR and CDR2 is SFDVKD in the germline V gene. Trimming cost V 4 bases and J 7 bases, with 12 bases left between them. The CDR3 is 13 amino acids. The CDR3 region is CATSEAGLPGYTF. CDR3 bases: TGTGCCACCAGTGAAGCCGGGCTCCCTGGCTACACCTTC.

The V call is TRBV3-1, the J call TRBJ2-7; 8 positions match TRBD1. This CDR3 region has 16 residues. From germline, CDR1 is LGHDT and CDR2 YNNKEL (reference sequence). J gave up 2 bases and V 8 bases, and 14 bases lay outside the gene matches. CDR3 residues: CASPVGQGLPTYEQYF. The CDR3 nucleotides read TGTGCCAGCCCGGTCGGACAGGGCCTACCAACCTACGAGCAGTACTTC.

Remarks on this clonotype: One end of the junction fails to match germline, which may point to a read error. The rearrangement links TRBV12-3 or TRBV12-4 to TRBJ2-7, with 10 positions matching TRBD1. CDR3 length equals 14 residues. In DNA form, the CDR3 reads TGTACCAGCAGCCCGACAGGGGGCAAAGGCGAGCAGTACTTC. It is translated as CTSSPTGGKGEQYF.

This clonotype was seen ten or more times. This chain connects TRBV12-3 or TRBV12-4 to TRBJ1-1, with 10 bases that match TRBD1. With V trimmed by 2 bases and J by 3 bases, 6 bases remained unmatched. The CDR3 length is 16 residues. The CDR3 is CASSLLRTGGDTEAFF. The CDR3 region has the DNA TGTGCCAGCAGTTTACTTCGGACAGGGGGTGACACTGAAGCTTTCTTT.

This clonotype was counted at least ten times. This chain joins TRBV6-6 and TRBJ1-4, with 11 positions matching TRBD1. Per the germline V gene, CDR1 is MNHNY and CDR2 is SVGAGI (reference sequence). The CDR3 runs to 15 residues. V lost 6 bases to trimming and J lost 10 bases; unmatched junction nucleotides: 10. The CDR3 nucleotides are TGTGCCAGCAGCCTAACAGGACAGGGGGCGGGAAAACTGTTTTTT. It is translated as CASSLTGQGAGKLFF.

This clonotype came up many times. The chain couples TRBV7-8 to TRBJ1-2; TRBD1 agrees at 7 bases. The V segment lost 5 bases and the J segment 7 bases; nucleotides outside the gene matches: 13. Germline V gives CDR1 SGHVS, CDR2 FQNEAQ. This CDR3 spans 15 amino acids. CDR3 in amino acids: CASSAQGRVQIGYTF. Written as DNA, the CDR3 is TGTGCCAGCAGCGCACAGGGGAGGGTACAGATTGGCTACACCTTC.